This T cell receptor beta chain was sequenced in a study of metastatic and nonmetastatic thyroid tumors. Study-wide context: Repertoires from blood and tumor or nodule tissue of malignant and benign thyroid patients were compared. Findings of the study overall: Benign nodules were reported to have significantly lower TCR beta diversity than malignant thyroid tumors, in blood and tumor.

Of note for this clone: Its antigen is currently unknown.

As handled by the study authors: In papillary thyroid cancer, a distant-metastasis classifier was built using CDR3 differences across clinicopathological groups. MiXCR was used by TCRdb to re-call the PCR reads. The V and J calls come from TCRdb's annotation, not from the publication. This table has tens of thousands of clones, roughly 25% appearing once. The entire patient cohort was treatment-naive prior to thyroid surgery. The sample consisted of blood. The TCR comes from a female donor with papillary thyroid cancer or a benign thyroid nodule (not recorded which). Some clones in this sample may be carry-over from other donors' samples.

The CDR3 coding sequence is TGCAGTGCTCCGGACCTTCGACACTCCTACGAGCAGTACTTC. It is translated as CSAPDLRHSYEQYF. The chain is built from TRBV20-1 and TRBJ2-7; D is unresolved. The germline CDR1 and CDR2 sequences are DFQATT and SNEGSKA (reference sequence). The CDR3 is 14 amino acids. V was shortened by 5 bases and J by 0 bases, with 14 bases between the two germline ends.